This entry features one T cell receptor beta chain sequence. Antigen: not known. This sample stems from a study of cytomegalovirus exposure and HLA in healthy donors. Study observations and caveats: Subsequent analysis revealed that first-cohort TCR clusters tended to co-occur in the 120 or so validation repertoires. Three CMV-associated chains proved CMV antigen-specific in vitro. Associated with cytomegalovirus, according to the listing, were 150 to 200 TCR beta chains.

Sequencing was performed with immunoSEQ multiplex PCR; in TCRdb, only in-frame clones are kept and a portion is missing. Among roughly 120,000 clones, roughly nine tenths were seen once, and the ten largest hold around 4.5%. Germline V gene data show CDR1 as SNHLY and CDR2 as FYNNEI. This CDR3 contains 15 residues. V lost 6 bases, J lost 1 base, and 3 bases stayed unmatched. This sequence joins TRBV2 and TRBJ1-4; 9 nucleotides agree with TRBD1. The clonotype comes from a man aged 18 to 29 in good health and CMV-seropositive. Input material: PBMCs. CDR3 DNA sequence: TGTGCCAGCAGGCGACAGGGGGAAACTAATGAAAAACTGTTTTTT. It yields the protein CASRRQGETNEKLFF.